This TCR beta chain was observed in a study of OX40 agonist ivuxolimab in advanced cancers. Study-wide results and limits: Relatively little clonal expansion, among the lowest observed, appeared in partial responders at 0.1-3.0 mg/kg. More expanded clones were seen, on average, in CD8+ T cells than in CD4+. Normalized T-cell clonal expansion was also low in a subset of nonresponders.

As to this clone: Its antigen is still unknown.

Blood draws occurred at baseline, cycle 4 day 1, and cycle 7 day 1. This table comes from immunoSEQ multiplex PCR, and its TCRdb copy is limited to in-frame clones, with some not included. Of roughly 53,000 clones listed, about four fifths are singletons. The CDR3 extends over 15 amino acids. V lost 4 bases, J lost 2 bases, and 16 bases lay in between. CDR1 and CDR2 from the germline V gene are SGHRS and YFSETQ. The sequencing here drew on CD4+ or CD8+ T cells sorted from blood, taken in a trial of the OX40 agonist ivuxolimab. This clonotype originated in an adult with an advanced solid tumor such as melanoma, head and neck, liver or kidney cancer. The gene calls are TRBV5-1 and TRBJ2-7; weak D call: TRBD1 (6 bases). CDR3 bases: TGCGCCAGCAGCCCACGCCTAGGGACACCCTACGAGCAGTACTTC. Translated, it gives CASSPRLGTPYEQYF.